These 28 T cell receptor beta chains were sequenced from one sample in a study of T cell repertoires in cytomegalovirus infection. Each CDR3 protein is one row after TCRdb ran MiXCR on the reads. The table shows 300,000 to 400,000 distinct CDR3 sequences, with 9.5% occurring only once. The sequenced sample consisted of PBMCs. The receptors stem from a human donor in good health (CMV status not recorded). Some clones in this sample may be carry-over from other donors' samples.

This clonotype appeared a few times. The chain employs TRBV19 and TRBJ2-7; a possible D gene is TRBD2 (6 bases). This CDR3 is 12 amino acids long. The V and J ends lost 5 bases and 6 bases respectively, with 11 bases between them. Germline-derived CDR1 and CDR2 are LNHDA and SQIVND (reference sequence). The CDR3 bases are TGTGCCAGTAGTCCGGCGGGATCCGAGCAGTACTTC. Amino acid sequence: CASSPAGSEQYF. The variable domain in full, completed from reference TRBV19 and TRBJ2-7, reads DGGITQSPKYLFRKEGQNVTLSCEQNLNHDAMYWYRQDPGQGLRLIYYSQIVNDFQKGDIAEGYSVSREKKESFPLTVTSAQKNPTAFYLCASSPAGSEQYFGPGTRLTVT.

The rearrangement links TRBV12-3 or TRBV12-4 to TRBJ2-5; 12 positions match TRBD2. The CDR3 runs 17 residues. J was trimmed by 2 bases and V by 1 base; bases with no gene match: 5. The CDR3 sequence: CASSLVATSGSQETQYF. Here the CDR3 DNA reads TGTGCCAGCAGTTTAGTAGCGACTAGCGGGAGTCAAGAGACCCAGTACTTC.

The CDR3 DNA is TGTGCCACCAGCAGGGACAGGGGCACTGAAGCTTTCTTT. Translated: CATSRDRGTEAFF. The V call is TRBV15, the J call TRBJ1-1; the match to TRBD1 covers 9 bases. CDR3 length equals 13 residues. Germline-derived CDR1 and CDR2 are LNHNV and YYDKDF (reference sequence). V shed 3 bases, J shed 4 bases, and the junction held 0 bases outside the gene matches.

This clonotype was observed many times. V is TRBV7-2 and J is TRBJ1-2, with 8 bases that match TRBD1. Germline V gene sequence: CDR1 SGHTA, CDR2 FQGNSA. The CDR3 runs to 16 residues. V shed 3 bases and J 4 bases; nucleotides not matched to a gene: 10. The CDR3 reads CASSLAGTGVSYGYTF. Written as DNA, the CDR3 is TGTGCCAGCAGCTTGGCCGGGACAGGAGTATCCTATGGCTACACCTTC. The full variable domain, completed using reference TRBV7-2 and TRBJ1-2, is GAGVSQSPSNKVTEKGKDVELRCDPISGHTALYWYRQSLGQGLEFLIYFQGNSAPDKSGLPSDRFSAERTGGSVSTLTIQRTQQEDSAVYLCASSLAGTGVSYGYTFGSGTRLTVV.

There are a few counts of this clonotype. The J gene is TRBJ2-1, the V gene TRBV4-1; D is tentatively TRBD1 or TRBD2 (6 bases each). Germline V gene sequence: CDR1 MGHRA, CDR2 YSYEKL. The CDR3 is 16 amino acids. With 0 bases removed from V and 2 bases from J, the gap between germline ends came to 11 bases. CDR3: CASSQEGGGPYNEQFF. The CDR3 bases are TGCGCCAGCAGCCAAGAGGGTGGGGGGCCCTACAATGAGCAGTTCTTC.

With regard to this clonotype: The CDR3 does not end in the conserved phenylalanine or tryptophan, so this is likely a read error. The chain joins TRBV7-2 to TRBJ1-5, with 11 positions matching TRBD1. Germline CDR1 and CDR2: SGHTA and FQGNSA. The CDR3 is 15 amino acids. V was pared by 5 bases and J by 5 bases, with 5 bases of the junction left unmatched. The CDR3 bases are TGTGCCAGCAGCCCGGGACAGGGGGGCCATCAGCCCCAGCATTCT. Translation gives CASSPGQGGHQPQHS.

This clonotype was seen more than once but under ten times. One base away lies a much larger clone, so this may be a sequencing read error. V and J are TRBV7-2 and TRBJ2-7, with D perhaps matching TRBD1 (5 bases). The CDR3 has 13 amino acids. Looked up from germline, CDR1 is SGHTA and CDR2 is FQGNSA. V was pared by 3 bases and J by 0 bases, with 6 bases between. CDR3 loop: CASSLTASYEQYF. Written as DNA, the CDR3 is TGTGCCAGCAGCTTGACAGCCTCCTACGAGCAGTACTTC.

The table lists this clonotype with a few counts. The chain is built from TRBV7-2 and TRBJ2-3; D is unresolved. Germline CDR1 SGHTA, CDR2 FQGNSA. The V and J ends lost 3 bases and 2 bases respectively, with 15 bases between them. The CDR3 extends over 16 amino acids. CDR3: CASSFGTYAATDTQYF. CDR3 in DNA: TGTGCCAGCAGCTTCGGCACCTACGCAGCCACAGATACGCAGTATTTT.

This clonotype has only a few counts. The chain joins TRBV28 to TRBJ2-5; maybe TRBD1 (5 bases). V lost 8 bases and J 2 bases, leaving 9 bases between the germline ends. The CDR3 is 12 residues long. The germline gives CDR1 MDHEN, CDR2 SYDVKM. The DNA of the CDR3 is TGTGCCAGCGGTCGACAGCAAGAGACCCAGTACTTC. Protein sequence: CASGRQQETQYF.

Ten or more counts support this clonotype. The gene calls are TRBV6-1 and TRBJ2-2; D is undetermined. CDR1 and CDR2 from the germline V gene are MNHNS and SASEGT. V was pared by 4 bases and J by 3 bases, with 15 bases between. CDR3 length: 16 residues. CDR3 sequence reads: CASSGSRSWDTGELFF. CDR3 nucleotide sequence: TGTGCCAGCAGTGGAAGCAGGAGTTGGGACACCGGGGAGCTGTTTTTT.

This clonotype was seen at least ten times. V and J are TRBV7-2 and TRBJ2-1; D uncertain. The V end was cut by 5 bases, the J end by 0 bases, with 17 bases between. Germline lookup yields CDR1 SGHTA and CDR2 FQGNSA. The CDR3 loop spans 17 amino acids. The CDR3 loop is CASSPQDTLSSYNEQFF. The CDR3, as DNA: TGTGCCAGCAGCCCTCAAGACACCCTAAGCTCCTACAATGAGCAGTTCTTC.

This clonotype has a count of ten or more. The chain links TRBV7-2 to TRBJ2-2; 7 nucleotides match TRBD2. CDR1 and CDR2 from the germline V gene are SGHTA and FQGNSA. This CDR3 region has 15 residues. V was clipped by 5 bases and J by 5 bases; unmatched bases: 8. The CDR3 nucleotides are TGTGCCAGCAGCCCTCAGCGGGGAGGGACCGGGGAGCTGTTTTTT. Translated, it gives CASSPQRGGTGELFF. Looking up the rest from reference TRBV7-2 and TRBJ2-2 gives the full variable domain: GAGVSQSPSNKVTEKGKDVELRCDPISGHTALYWYRQSLGQGLEFLIYFQGNSAPDKSGLPSDRFSAERTGGSVSTLTIQRTQQEDSAVYLCASSPQRGGTGELFFGEGSRLTVL.

This clonotype has a count of ten or more. This chain joins TRBV7-9 and TRBJ2-3, with D possibly called TRBD1 or TRBD2 (5 bases each). Germline V gene sequence: CDR1 SEHNR, CDR2 FQNEAQ (reference sequence). The CDR3 has 13 residues. The ends were cut back, 5 bases at V and 6 bases at J, with 12 bases in the middle. CDR3 in DNA: TGTGCCAGCAGCGTCCGGGACGCCGATACGCAGTATTTT. Its translation: CASSVRDADTQYF. The full variable domain, completed using reference TRBV7-9 and TRBJ2-3, is DTGVSQNPRHKITKRGQNVTFRCDPISEHNRLYWYRQTLGQGPEFLTYFQNEAQLEKSRLLSDRFSAERPKGSFSTLEIQRTEQGDSAMYLCASSVRDADTQYFGPGTRLTVL.

This rearrangement joins TRBV2 to TRBJ2-1; TRBD1 aligns across 7 bases. V was pared by 1 base and J by 9 bases, with 9 bases of the junction left unmatched. This CDR3 spans 15 amino acids. The germline V gene encodes CDR1 SNHLY and CDR2 FYNNEI. The CDR3 here is CASSEVGTGAGEQFF. In DNA form, the CDR3 reads TGTGCCAGCAGTGAAGTGGGAACAGGGGCAGGTGAGCAGTTCTTC.

The J gene is TRBJ1-2, the V gene TRBV28; D unresolved. V was trimmed by 5 bases and J by 7 bases, leaving 5 bases between them. Germline V gene lookup returns CDR1 MDHEN and CDR2 SYDVKM. CDR3 size: 10 residues. The CDR3 DNA follows: TGTGCCAGCAGTCGAAGTGGCTACACCTTC. It specifies CASSRSGYTF.

V and J are TRBV30 and TRBJ2-5; 9 nucleotides agree with TRBD2. Germline lookup yields CDR1 GTSNPN and CDR2 SVGIG (reference sequence). The CDR3 contains 14 residues. J gave up 5 bases and V 1 base, and 5 bases lay outside the gene matches. The CDR3 loop reads CAWSGAGGGETQYF. The CDR3 coding sequence is TGTGCCTGGAGTGGGGCGGGAGGGGGTGAGACCCAGTACTTC.

This clonotype was picked up many times. This chain uses TRBV7-2 with TRBJ2-1, with 9 positions matching TRBD2. Germline assignment: CDR1 SGHTA and CDR2 FQGNSA. The CDR3 is 15 residues long. Losses at the gene ends were 5 bases for V and 5 bases for J; bases not matched to a gene: 7. CDR3 residues: CASSPASGVNNEQFF. The CDR3 DNA sequence: TGTGCCAGCAGCCCAGCTAGCGGGGTAAACAATGAGCAGTTCTTC.

This chain links TRBV12-3 or TRBV12-4 with TRBJ2-1, with TRBD2 matching 13 bases. This CDR3 region has 15 residues. V lost 5 bases, J lost 7 bases, and 5 bases stayed unmatched. The CDR3 sequence: CASSTTSGGANEQFF. DNA of the CDR3: TGTGCCAGCAGTACTACTAGCGGGGGGGCGAATGAGCAGTTCTTC.

This clonotype was observed a few times. The chain combines TRBV12-3 or TRBV12-4 with TRBJ2-1; the match to TRBD2 covers 11 bases. CDR3 length equals 22 residues. V gave up 3 bases and J gave up 10 bases; unmatched junction bases: 29. CDR3 region: CASSFFVPQTSGTKAGQSEQFF. CDR3 DNA sequence: TGTGCCAGCAGTTTTTTCGTCCCCCAGACTAGCGGGACGAAAGCGGGGCAATCGGAGCAGTTCTTC.

A few counts support this clonotype. The chain joins TRBV19 to TRBJ1-3, with 7 bases lining up with TRBD1. The germline gives CDR1 LNHDA, CDR2 SQIVND (reference sequence). CDR3 length equals 14 residues. V was pared by 5 bases and J by 4 bases, with 5 bases of the junction left unmatched. The CDR3: CASSSTGQGNTIYF. CDR3 coding DNA: TGTGCCAGTAGTTCGACAGGGCAAGGAAACACCATATATTTT. The whole variable domain, filled in from reference TRBV19 and TRBJ1-3, reads DGGITQSPKYLFRKEGQNVTLSCEQNLNHDAMYWYRQDPGQGLRLIYYSQIVNDFQKGDIAEGYSVSREKKESFPLTVTSAQKNPTAFYLCASSSTGQGNTIYFGEGSWLTVV.

At least ten counts were recorded for this clonotype. This chain uses TRBV7-4 with TRBJ2-7; 9 bases agree with TRBD1. Germline loops: CDR1 SGHVT, CDR2 SQSDAQ. With V trimmed by 5 bases and J by 3 bases, 5 bases remained unmatched. The CDR3 spans 14 residues. CDR3 loop: CASSSGQGHYEQYF. CDR3 DNA sequence: TGTGCCAGCAGCAGCGGACAGGGGCACTACGAGCAGTACTTC.

In this sample, this clonotype turned up many times. The rearrangement joins TRBV12-3 or TRBV12-4 to TRBJ1-5; D gene uncertain. The germline V and J ends were trimmed by 6 bases and 7 bases, with 10 bases remaining between them. This CDR3 is built from 12 residues. CDR3 in DNA: TGTGCCAGCAGATCCGGGATACAGCCCCAGCATTTT. This sequence encodes CASRSGIQPQHF.

This clonotype was counted at least ten times. V and J are TRBV7-8 and TRBJ1-1; 8 bases are shared with TRBD1. The germline V gene encodes CDR1 SGHVS and CDR2 FQNEAQ. The length of the CDR3 is 17 residues. Trimming removed 5 bases from V and 2 bases from J; junction bases left unmatched: 13. The CDR3 bases are TGTGCCAGCAGCCCAATATGGAGTACAGGGGGAAACACTGAAGCTTTCTTT. This gives the protein CASSPIWSTGGNTEAFF.

This clonotype was recorded many times. The chain carries TRBV12-3 or TRBV12-4 and TRBJ2-3; D call uncertain. Trimming left V 7 bases short and J 0 bases short, with 11 bases between. This CDR3 is built from 14 residues. DNA for the CDR3: TGTGCCAGCACCTTTGGTTATAGCACAGATACGCAGTATTTT. Its translation: CASTFGYSTDTQYF.

The chain links TRBV20-1 to TRBJ1-1, with 9 bases identical to TRBD1. After removal of 7 bases from V and 1 base from J, the junction contained 1 base not matched to a gene. Germline CDR1 is DFQATT and CDR2 is SNEGSKA (reference sequence). The CDR3 loop spans 12 amino acids. CDR3 coding DNA: TGCAGTGGGGACAGGGAGAACACTGAAGCTTTCTTT. Translated: CSGDRENTEAFF.

The gene calls are TRBV7-3 and TRBJ2-7; 7 bases fit TRBD2. The CDR3 extends over 14 amino acids. CDR1 and CDR2 (germline): SGHTA, FQGTGA. V trimming: 5 bases; J trimming: 6 bases; junction bases outside the gene matches: 10. The CDR3 is CASSPLAGVGEQYF. DNA for the CDR3: TGTGCCAGCAGCCCCCTGGCGGGAGTAGGCGAGCAGTACTTC.

This clonotype was detected ten times or more. The chain couples TRBV7-2 to TRBJ2-1; D possibly uses TRBD1 or TRBD2 (5 bases each). Between the trimmed V and J ends, which lost 3 bases and 9 bases, there was a span of 18 bases. Germline CDR1 and CDR2: SGHTA and FQGNSA. The length of the CDR3 is 15 residues. The CDR3 loop is CASSFPSRSGTEQFF. In DNA, the CDR3 is TGTGCCAGCAGCTTCCCTAGTCGGTCAGGGACTGAGCAGTTCTTC.

This clonotype was seen a few times. The chain links TRBV3-1 to TRBJ2-2, with D maybe TRBD1 (6 bases). Germline V gives CDR1 LGHDT, CDR2 YNNKEL (reference sequence). The CDR3 covers 16 residues. Between the trimmed V and J ends, which lost 2 bases and 5 bases, there was a span of 15 bases. CDR3 DNA: TGTGCCAGCAGCCAATACAGGGCATCGAGTACCGGGGAGCTGTTTTTT. Translation: CASSQYRASSTGELFF.